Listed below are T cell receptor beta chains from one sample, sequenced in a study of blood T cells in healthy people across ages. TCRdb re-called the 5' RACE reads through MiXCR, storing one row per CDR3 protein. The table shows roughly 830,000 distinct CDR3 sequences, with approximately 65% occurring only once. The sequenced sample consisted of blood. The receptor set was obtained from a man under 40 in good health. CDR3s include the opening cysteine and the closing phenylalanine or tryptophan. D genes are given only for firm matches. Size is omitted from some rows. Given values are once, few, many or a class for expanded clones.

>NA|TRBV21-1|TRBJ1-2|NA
TGTGCCAGCAGCAAAGAACGGGGTTGGTATGGCTACACCTTC
CASSKERGWYGYTF
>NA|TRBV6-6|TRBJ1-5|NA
TGTGCCACCATTGGGACTAGCAATCAGCCCCAGCATTTT
CATIGTSNQPQHF
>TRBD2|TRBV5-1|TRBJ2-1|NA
TGCGCCAGCAGCCTGACCTCGGGGGGTCCCCATAATGAGCAGTTCTTC
CASSLTSGGPHNEQFF
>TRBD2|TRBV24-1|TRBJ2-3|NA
TGTGCCACCAGTGATGTAGCGGGGTACGGCATTTTTTCTACAGATACGCAGTATTTT
CATSDVAGYGIFSTDTQYF
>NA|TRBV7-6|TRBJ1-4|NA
TGTGCCAGCAGCTTCGGGCTGATGGGTAATGAAAAACTGTTTTTT
CASSFGLMGNEKLFF
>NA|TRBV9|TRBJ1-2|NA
TGTGCCAGCAGCGTTGAGGGGGAGGGCTATGGCTACACCTTC
CASSVEGEGYGYTF
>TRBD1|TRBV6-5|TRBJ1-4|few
TGTGCCAGCAGTTACTCACTCGGACAGGTGAAGGAAAAACTGTTTTTT
CASSYSLGQVKEKLFF
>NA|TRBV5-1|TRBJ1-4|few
TGCGCCAGCAGCTTGGCCCAGGGCGAAAAACTGTTTTTT
CASSLAQGEKLFF
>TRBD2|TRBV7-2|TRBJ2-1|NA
TGTGCCGGCACCCGACGGGGGGGAAAAGCCTACAATGAGCAGTTCTTC
CAGTRRGGKAYNEQFF
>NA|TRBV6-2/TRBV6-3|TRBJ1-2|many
TGTGCCAGCAGCACACTGTCGGTCGGTGGCTACACCTTC
CASSTLSVGGYTF
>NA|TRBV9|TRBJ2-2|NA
TGTGCCAGCAGCGTAGGGGGACTGGGATTAACCGGGGAGCTGTTTTTT
CASSVGGLGLTGELFF
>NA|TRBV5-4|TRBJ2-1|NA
TGTGCCAGCAGCTTGCTTCCGGGGCATTCCTACAATGAGCAGTTCTTC
CASSLLPGHSYNEQFF
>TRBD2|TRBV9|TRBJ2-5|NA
TGTGCCAGCAGCGCCGGGACTAGCGGCTTCCAAGAGACCCAGTACTTC
CASSAGTSGFQETQYF
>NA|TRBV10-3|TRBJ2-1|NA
TGTGCCACTCAACGGGGGACCTCCTACAATGAGCAGTTCTTC
CATQRGTSYNEQFF
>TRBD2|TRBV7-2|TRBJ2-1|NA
TGTGCCAGTAGTCCGCCTAGCGGGACCTATAATGAGCAGTTCTTC
CASSPPSGTYNEQFF
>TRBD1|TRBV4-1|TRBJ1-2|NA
TGCGCCAGCAGCCAATGGGACAGGGGGCGGTATGGCTACACCTTC
CASSQWDRGRYGYTF
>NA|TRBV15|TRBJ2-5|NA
TGTGCCACCAGCAGAGATTTGGAAGAGACCCAGTACTTC
CATSRDLEETQYF
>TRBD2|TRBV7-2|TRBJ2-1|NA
TGTGCCAGCAGCTTATCTAGCGGGGATTACAATGAGCAGTTCTTC
CASSLSSGDYNEQFF